Listed below are T cell receptor beta chains from one sample, sequenced in a study of blood T cell repertoires in COVID-19. The table came from immunoSEQ multiplex PCR; TCRdb's copy has only in-frame clones and leaves some out. The sample comprises roughly 220,000 clones, over 75% of which are singletons, and under 4% rests with the top ten. The sequencing sample was made of PBMCs or T cells enriched from blood (not recorded which). The receptors derive from a woman aged 18-29 years in a cohort exposed to, infected with or recovered from COVID-19 (not recorded which). Each CDR3 is given without its conserved first and last residue.

TRBV18	TRBJ1-1	ASCPRVQGDTEAF
TRBV30	TRBJ2-1	AWSGLNNEQF
TRBV6-5	TRBJ2-2	ASSPQGVGTGELF
TRBV19	TRBJ1-5	ASSIVGLPRGNQPQH
TRBV2	TRBJ2-3	ASTAGVGTDTQY
TRBV2	TRBJ2-1	ASMVGTATYNEQF
TRBV5-4	TRBJ2-5	ASSLRTGEETQY
TRBV15	TRBJ1-3	ATSRTRQGETGNTIY
TRBV5-1	TRBJ2-1	ASSLDWIGGNEQF
TRBV5-6	TRBJ2-5	ASSLLEGETQY
TRBV6-5	TRBJ2-2	ASIRDRGGGELF
TRBV18	TRBJ1-2	ASSPGDRLDYT
TRBV19	TRBJ2-1	ASSIGGSYNEQF
TRBV7-2	TRBJ2-2	ASSLVGGRVFTGELF
TRBV9	TRBJ1-5	ASSVSDSGNQPQH
TRBV28	TRBJ2-7	ASSPGTVADEQY
TRBV6-2/TRBV6-3	TRBJ2-1	ASSSPLAGGKNEQF
TRBV3-1/TRBV3-2	TRBJ1-2	ASSLGTGGADGYGYT
TRBV2	TRBJ1-1	ASRGQGDGEAF
TRBV12-5	TRBJ2-5	ASGTAGAQETQY
TRBV2	TRBJ1-2	ASSEQGGYGYT
TRBV9	TRBJ2-5	ASSVDIQETQY
TRBV18	TRBJ1-3	ASSNSGNTIY
TRBV6-6	TRBJ2-7	ASSKPGQGGEQY
TRBV11-3	TRBJ1-2	ASSLGQNYGYT
TRBV3-1/TRBV3-2	TRBJ1-1	ASSLHGTALLNTEAF
TRBV18	TRBJ1-2	ASSPPGPSGVYGYT